This TCR beta chain came from a study of brain T cells in children with intractable seizures. Study conclusions and caveats: Clones missing pre-surgery may reflect undersampling of that blood sample. HCMV serostatus was not known, and viral specificity came from CDR3 similarity only.

TCRdb's table, derived via immunoSEQ multiplex PCR, lists solely in-frame clones and lacks some. The top ten hold about 6% of the sample, which has about 320,000 clones, approximately 93% seen once. Described time point: blood from clinic visit 5 months post-surgery; TSC patient then seizure free. Surgery cases with the highest brain T cell transcript signatures were chosen for sequencing. Before surgery, patients took at least one anti-epileptic drug. This CDR3 contains 16 residues. Germline V gives CDR1 SGDLS, CDR2 YYNGEE. Trimming removed 0 bases from V and 4 bases from J, with 13 bases in between. Details on this clone: The antigen is undetermined.

The chain links TRBV9 to TRBJ2-2; D is perhaps TRBD1 or TRBD2 (5 bases each). The sequence came from a boy in the first two years of life with tuberous sclerosis and intractable seizures. The source material was peripheral blood, sampled approximately 5 months after surgery. The CDR3 sequence is CASSVVRDPRTGELFF. In DNA form, the CDR3 reads TGTGCCAGCAGCGTAGTAAGGGACCCACGCACCGGGGAGCTGTTTTTT.